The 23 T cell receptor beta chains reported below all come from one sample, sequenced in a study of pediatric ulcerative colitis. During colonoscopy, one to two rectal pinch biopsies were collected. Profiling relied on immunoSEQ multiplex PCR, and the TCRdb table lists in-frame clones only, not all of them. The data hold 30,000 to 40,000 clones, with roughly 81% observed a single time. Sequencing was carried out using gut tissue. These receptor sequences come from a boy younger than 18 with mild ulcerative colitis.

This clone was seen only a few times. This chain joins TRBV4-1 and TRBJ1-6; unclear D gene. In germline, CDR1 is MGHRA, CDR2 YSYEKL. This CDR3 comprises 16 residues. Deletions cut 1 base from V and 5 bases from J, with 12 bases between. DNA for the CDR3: TGCGCCAGCAGCCAAGTCTTCAGTAAAGATAATTCACCCCTCCACTTT. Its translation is CASSQVFSKDNSPLHF.

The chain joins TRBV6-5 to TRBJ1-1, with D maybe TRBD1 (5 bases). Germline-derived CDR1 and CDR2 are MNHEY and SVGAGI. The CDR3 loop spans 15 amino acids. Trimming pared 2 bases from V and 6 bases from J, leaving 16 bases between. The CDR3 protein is CASSYRDVELAEAFF. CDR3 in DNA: TGTGCCAGCAGTTACCGGGACGTTGAGCTCGCTGAAGCTTTCTTT.

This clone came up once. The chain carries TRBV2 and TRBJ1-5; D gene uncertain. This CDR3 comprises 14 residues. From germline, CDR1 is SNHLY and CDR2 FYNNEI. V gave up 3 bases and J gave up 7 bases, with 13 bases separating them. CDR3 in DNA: TGTGCCAGCAGTGACTCGGGTGTGATGCAGCCCCAGCATTTT. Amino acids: CASSDSGVMQPQHF. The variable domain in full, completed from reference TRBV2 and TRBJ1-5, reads EPEVTQTPSHQVTQMGQEVILRCVPISNHLYFYWYRQILGQKVEFLVSFYNNEISEKSEIFDDQFSVERPDGSNFTLKIRSTKLEDSAMYFCASSDSGVMQPQHFGDGTRLSIL.

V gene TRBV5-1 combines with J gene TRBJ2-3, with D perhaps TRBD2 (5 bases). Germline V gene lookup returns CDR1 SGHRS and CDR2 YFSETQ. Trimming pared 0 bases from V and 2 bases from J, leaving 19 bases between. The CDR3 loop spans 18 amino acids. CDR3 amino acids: CASSLGFGVLSVTDTQYF. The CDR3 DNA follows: TGCGCCAGCAGCTTGGGCTTCGGGGTATTATCGGTCACAGATACGCAGTATTTT.

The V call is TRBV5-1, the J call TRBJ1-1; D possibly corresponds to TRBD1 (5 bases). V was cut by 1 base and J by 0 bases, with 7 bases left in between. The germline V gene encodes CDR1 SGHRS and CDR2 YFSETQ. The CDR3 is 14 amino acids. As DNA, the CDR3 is TGCGCCAGCAGCTTGACAGGACTGAACACTGAAGCTTTCTTT. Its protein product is CASSLTGLNTEAFF.

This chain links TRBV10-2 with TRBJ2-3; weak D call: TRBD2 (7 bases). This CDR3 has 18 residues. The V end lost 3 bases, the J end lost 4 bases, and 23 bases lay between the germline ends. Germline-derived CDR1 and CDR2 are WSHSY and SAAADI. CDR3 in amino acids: CASSDWSGGGGPSDTQYF. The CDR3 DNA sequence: TGCGCCAGCAGTGACTGGTCAGGAGGGGGGGGGCCCTCAGATACGCAGTATTTT.

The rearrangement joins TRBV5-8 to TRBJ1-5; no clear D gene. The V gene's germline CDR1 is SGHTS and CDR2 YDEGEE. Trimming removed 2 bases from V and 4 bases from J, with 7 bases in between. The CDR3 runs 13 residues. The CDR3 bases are TGTGCCAGCAGCTTCACCCGAAATCAGCCCCAGCATTTT. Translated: CASSFTRNQPQHF.

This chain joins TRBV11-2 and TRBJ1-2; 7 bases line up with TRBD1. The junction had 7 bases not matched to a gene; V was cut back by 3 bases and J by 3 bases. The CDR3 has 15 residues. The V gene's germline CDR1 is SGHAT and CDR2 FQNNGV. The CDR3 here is CASSFTWDSDYGYTF. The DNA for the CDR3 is TGTGCCAGCAGCTTCACGTGGGACAGCGACTATGGCTACACCTTC. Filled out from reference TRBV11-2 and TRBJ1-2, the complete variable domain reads EAGVAQSPRYKIIEKRQSVAFWCNPISGHATLYWYQQILGQGPKLLIQFQNNGVVDDSQLPKDRFSAERLKGVDSTLKIQPAKLEDSAVYLCASSFTWDSDYGYTFGSGTRLTVV.

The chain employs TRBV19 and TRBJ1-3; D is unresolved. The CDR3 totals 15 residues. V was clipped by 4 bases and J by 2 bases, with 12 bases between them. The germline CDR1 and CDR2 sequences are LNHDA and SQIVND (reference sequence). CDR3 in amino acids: CASSTVQGPGNTIYF. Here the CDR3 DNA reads TGTGCCAGTAGTACCGTGCAAGGCCCTGGAAACACCATATATTTT.

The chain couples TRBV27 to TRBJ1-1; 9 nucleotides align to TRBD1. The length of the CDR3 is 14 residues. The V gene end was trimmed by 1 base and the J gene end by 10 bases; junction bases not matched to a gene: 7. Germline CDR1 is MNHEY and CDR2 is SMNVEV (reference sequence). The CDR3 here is CASSLYNRGPRAFF. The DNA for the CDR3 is TGTGCCAGCAGTTTATACAACAGGGGGCCGAGAGCTTTCTTT.

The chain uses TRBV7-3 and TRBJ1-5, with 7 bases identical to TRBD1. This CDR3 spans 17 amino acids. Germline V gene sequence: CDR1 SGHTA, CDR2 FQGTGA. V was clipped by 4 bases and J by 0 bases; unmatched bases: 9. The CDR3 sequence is CASSCPGTAYSNQPQHF. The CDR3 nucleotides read TGTGCCAGCAGCTGCCCCGGGACAGCTTATAGCAATCAGCCCCAGCATTTT.

The CDR3 bases are TGTGCCAGCGTCGCACGCCGCGGATCCACAGATACGCAGTATTTT. Amino acid sequence: CASVARRGSTDTQYF. The chain carries TRBV27 and TRBJ2-3; D unclear. The ends were cut back, 8 bases at V and 2 bases at J, with 17 bases in the middle. Germline lookup yields CDR1 MNHEY and CDR2 SMNVEV (reference sequence). CDR3 length: 15 residues.

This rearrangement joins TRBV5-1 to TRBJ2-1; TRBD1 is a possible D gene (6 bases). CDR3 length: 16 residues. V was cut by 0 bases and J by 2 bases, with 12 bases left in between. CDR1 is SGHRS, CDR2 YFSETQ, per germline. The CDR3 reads CASSLARTVTYNEQFF. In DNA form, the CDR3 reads TGCGCCAGCAGCTTGGCCAGGACAGTCACCTACAATGAGCAGTTCTTC.

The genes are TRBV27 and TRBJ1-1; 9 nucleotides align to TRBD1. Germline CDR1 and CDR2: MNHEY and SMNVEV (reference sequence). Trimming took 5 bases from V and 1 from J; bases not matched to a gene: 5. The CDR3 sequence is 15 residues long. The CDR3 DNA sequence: TGTGCCAGCAGTCCTACAGGGGGCGCGAACACTGAAGCTTTCTTT. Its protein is CASSPTGGANTEAFF.

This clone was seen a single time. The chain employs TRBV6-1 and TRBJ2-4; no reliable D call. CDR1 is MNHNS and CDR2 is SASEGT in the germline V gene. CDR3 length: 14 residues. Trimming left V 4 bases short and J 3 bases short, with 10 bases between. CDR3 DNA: TGTGCCAGCAGTGTGGTATATCTCAAAAACATTCAGTACTTC. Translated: CASSVVYLKNIQYF.

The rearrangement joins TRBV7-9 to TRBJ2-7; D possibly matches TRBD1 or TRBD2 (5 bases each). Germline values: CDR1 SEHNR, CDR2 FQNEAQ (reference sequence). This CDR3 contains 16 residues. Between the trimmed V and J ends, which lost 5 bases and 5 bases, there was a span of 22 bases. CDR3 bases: TGTGCCAGCAGCCCCCACCCGGGGCAGGGTGGACACGAGCAGTACTTC. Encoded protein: CASSPHPGQGGHEQYF. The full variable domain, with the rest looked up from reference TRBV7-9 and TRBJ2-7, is DTGVSQNPRHKITKRGQNVTFRCDPISEHNRLYWYRQTLGQGPEFLTYFQNEAQLEKSRLLSDRFSAERPKGSFSTLEIQRTEQGDSAMYLCASSPHPGQGGHEQYFGPGTRLTVT.

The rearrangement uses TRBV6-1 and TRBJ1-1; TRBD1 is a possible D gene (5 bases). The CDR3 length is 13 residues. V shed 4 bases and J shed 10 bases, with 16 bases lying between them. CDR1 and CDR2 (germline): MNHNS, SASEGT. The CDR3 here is CASSVGIRQGAFF. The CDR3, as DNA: TGTGCCAGCAGTGTTGGGATTCGGCAGGGAGCTTTCTTT.

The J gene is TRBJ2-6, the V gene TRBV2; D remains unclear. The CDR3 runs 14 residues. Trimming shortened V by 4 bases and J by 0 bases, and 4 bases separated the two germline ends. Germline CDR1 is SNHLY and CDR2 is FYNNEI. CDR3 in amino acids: CASSATSGANVLTF. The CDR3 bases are TGTGCCAGCAGTGCGACCTCTGGGGCCAACGTCCTGACTTTC.

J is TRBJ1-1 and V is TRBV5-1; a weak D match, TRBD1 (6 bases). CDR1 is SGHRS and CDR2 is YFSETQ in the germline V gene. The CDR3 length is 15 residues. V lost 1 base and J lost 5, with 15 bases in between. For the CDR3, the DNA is TGCGCCAGCAGCTTGCGACAGGTGGGAGTTACTGAAGCTTTCTTT. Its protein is CASSLRQVGVTEAFF.

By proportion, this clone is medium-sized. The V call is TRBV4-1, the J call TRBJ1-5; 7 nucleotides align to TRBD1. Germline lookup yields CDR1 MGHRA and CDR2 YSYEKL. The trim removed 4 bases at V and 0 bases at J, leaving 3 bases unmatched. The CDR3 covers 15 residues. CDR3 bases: TGCGCCAGCAGCCCGGGACAGAATAGCAATCAGCCCCAGCATTTT. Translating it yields CASSPGQNSNQPQHF.

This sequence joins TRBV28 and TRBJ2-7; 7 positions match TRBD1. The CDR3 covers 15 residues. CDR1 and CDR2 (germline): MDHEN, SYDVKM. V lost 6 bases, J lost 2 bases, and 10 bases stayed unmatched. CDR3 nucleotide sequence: TGTGCCAGCAGCCCAGGGTCCGACAGGGCCTACGAGCAGTACTTC. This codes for CASSPGSDRAYEQYF. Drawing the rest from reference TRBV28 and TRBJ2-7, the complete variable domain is DVKVTQSSRYLVKRTGEKVFLECVQDMDHENMFWYRQDPGLGLRLIYFSYDVKMKEKGDIPEGYSVSREKKERFSLILESASTNQTSMYLCASSPGSDRAYEQYFGPGTRLTVT.

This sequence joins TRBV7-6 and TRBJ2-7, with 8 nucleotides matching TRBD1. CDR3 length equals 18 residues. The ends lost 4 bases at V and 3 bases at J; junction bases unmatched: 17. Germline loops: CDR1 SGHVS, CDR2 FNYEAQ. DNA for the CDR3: TGTGCCAGCAGCTCAGAGGGGACAGGCGATACTCCTGTCTACGAGCAGTACTTC. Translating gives CASSSEGTGDTPVYEQYF.

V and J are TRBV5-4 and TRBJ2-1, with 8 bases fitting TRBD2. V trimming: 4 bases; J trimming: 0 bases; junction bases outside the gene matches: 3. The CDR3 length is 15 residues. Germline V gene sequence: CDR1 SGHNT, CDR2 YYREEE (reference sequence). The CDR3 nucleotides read TGTGCCAGCAGCGTAGCGGGGAGCTCCTACAATGAGCAGTTCTTC. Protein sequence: CASSVAGSSYNEQFF.